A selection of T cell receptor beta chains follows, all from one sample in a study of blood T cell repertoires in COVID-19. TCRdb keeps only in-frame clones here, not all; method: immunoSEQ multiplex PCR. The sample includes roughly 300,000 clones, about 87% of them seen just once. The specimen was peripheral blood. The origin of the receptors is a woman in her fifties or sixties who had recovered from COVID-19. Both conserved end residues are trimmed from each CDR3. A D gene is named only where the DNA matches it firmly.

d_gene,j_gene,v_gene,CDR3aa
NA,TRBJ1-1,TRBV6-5,ASSYIGSREAF
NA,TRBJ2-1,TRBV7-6,ASRSGSNEQF
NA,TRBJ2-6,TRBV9,ASSVSSGANVLT
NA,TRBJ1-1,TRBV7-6,ASSLGGFNSEEAF
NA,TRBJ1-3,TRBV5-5,ASSLIEGTSGNTIY
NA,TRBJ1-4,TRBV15,ATSRDRGTNEKLF
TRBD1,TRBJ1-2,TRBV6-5,ATGTGGNYGYT
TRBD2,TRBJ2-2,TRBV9,ASSVWLAGDGGELF
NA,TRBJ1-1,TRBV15,ATSREGDTEAF
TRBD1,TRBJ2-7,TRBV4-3,ASSQQLHRDRGYEQY
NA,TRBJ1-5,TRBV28,ASSFAGGSNQPQH
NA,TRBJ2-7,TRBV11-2,ASTINLGPYEQY
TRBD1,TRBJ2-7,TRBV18,ASSRPGQGAFHEQY
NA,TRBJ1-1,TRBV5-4,ASSFGGPTEAF
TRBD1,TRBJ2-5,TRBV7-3,ASSLMQGAAETQY
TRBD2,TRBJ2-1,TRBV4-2,ASSQETPGGDNEQF
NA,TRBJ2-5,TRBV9,ASNVAGYQETQY
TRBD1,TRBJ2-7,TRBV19,ASRSETGGDYEQY